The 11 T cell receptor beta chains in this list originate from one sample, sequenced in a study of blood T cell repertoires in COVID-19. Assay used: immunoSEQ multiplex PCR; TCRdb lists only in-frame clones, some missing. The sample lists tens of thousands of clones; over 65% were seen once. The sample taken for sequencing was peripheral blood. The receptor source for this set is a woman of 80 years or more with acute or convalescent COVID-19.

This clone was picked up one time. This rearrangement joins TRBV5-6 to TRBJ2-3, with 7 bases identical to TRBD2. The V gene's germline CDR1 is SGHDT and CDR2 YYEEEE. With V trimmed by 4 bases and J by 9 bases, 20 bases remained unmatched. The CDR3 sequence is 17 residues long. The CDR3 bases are TGTGCCAGCAGCCGGCGGTCGGGTCTCGCGGGGGTGGGGACGCAGTATTTT. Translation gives CASSRRSGLAGVGTQYF.

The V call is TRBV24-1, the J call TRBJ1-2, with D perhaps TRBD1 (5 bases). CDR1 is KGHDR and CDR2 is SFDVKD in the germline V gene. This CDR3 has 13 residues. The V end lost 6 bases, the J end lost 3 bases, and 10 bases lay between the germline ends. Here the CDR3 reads CATSSSRDYGYTF. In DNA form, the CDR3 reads TGTGCCACCAGTAGTTCCAGGGACTATGGCTACACCTTC.

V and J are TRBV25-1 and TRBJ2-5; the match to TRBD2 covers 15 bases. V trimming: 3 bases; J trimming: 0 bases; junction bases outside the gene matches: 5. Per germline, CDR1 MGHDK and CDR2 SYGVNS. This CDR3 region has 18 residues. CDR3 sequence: CASSERTSGRAYQETQYF. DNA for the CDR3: TGTGCCAGCAGTGAGAGGACTAGCGGGAGGGCGTACCAAGAGACCCAGTACTTC.

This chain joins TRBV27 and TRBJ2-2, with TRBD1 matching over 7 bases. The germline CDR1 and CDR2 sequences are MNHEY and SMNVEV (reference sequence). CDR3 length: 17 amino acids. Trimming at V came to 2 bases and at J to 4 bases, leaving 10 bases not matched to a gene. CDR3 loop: CASSLSRGRRFTGELFF. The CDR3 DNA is TGTGCCAGCAGTTTAAGTAGGGGGCGTCGGTTCACCGGGGAGCTGTTTTTT.

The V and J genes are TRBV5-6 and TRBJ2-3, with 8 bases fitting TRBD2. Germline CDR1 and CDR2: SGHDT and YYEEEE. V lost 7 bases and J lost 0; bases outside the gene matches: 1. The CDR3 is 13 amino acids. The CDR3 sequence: CASLAGSTDTQYF. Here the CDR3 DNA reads TGTGCCAGCCTAGCGGGCAGCACAGATACGCAGTATTTT. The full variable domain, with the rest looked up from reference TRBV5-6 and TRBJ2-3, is DAGVTQSPTHLIKTRGQQVTLRCSPKSGHDTVSWYQQALGQGPQFIFQYYEEEERQRGNFPDRFSGHQFPNYSSELNVNALLLGDSALYLCASLAGSTDTQYFGPGTRLTVL.

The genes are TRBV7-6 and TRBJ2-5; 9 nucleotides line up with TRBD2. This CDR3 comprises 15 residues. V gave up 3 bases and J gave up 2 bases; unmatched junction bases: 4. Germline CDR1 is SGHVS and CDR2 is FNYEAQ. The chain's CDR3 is CASSLRLAEQETQYF. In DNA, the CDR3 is TGTGCCAGCAGCTTGAGACTAGCGGAACAAGAGACCCAGTACTTC.

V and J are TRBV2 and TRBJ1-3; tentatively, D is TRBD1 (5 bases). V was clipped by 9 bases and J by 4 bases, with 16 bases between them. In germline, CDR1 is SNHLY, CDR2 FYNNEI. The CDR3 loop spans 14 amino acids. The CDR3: CARGKRGTGNTIYF. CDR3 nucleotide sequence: TGTGCCAGGGGTAAACGGGGGACCGGAAACACCATATATTTT.

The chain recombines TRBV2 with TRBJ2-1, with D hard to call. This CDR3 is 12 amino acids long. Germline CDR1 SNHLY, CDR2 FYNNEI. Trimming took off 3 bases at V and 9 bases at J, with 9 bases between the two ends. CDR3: CASSDENPEQFF. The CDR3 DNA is TGTGCCAGCAGTGATGAGAACCCTGAGCAGTTCTTC. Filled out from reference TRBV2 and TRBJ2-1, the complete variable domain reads EPEVTQTPSHQVTQMGQEVILRCVPISNHLYFYWYRQILGQKVEFLVSFYNNEISEKSEIFDDQFSVERPDGSNFTLKIRSTKLEDSAMYFCASSDENPEQFFGPGTRLTVL.

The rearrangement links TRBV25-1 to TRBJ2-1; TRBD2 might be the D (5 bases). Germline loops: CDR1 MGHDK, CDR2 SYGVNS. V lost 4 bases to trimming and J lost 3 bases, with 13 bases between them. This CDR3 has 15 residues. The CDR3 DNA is TGTGCCAGCAGTGCGGGGTACCCGCTCTACAATGAGCAGTTCTTC. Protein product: CASSAGYPLYNEQFF.

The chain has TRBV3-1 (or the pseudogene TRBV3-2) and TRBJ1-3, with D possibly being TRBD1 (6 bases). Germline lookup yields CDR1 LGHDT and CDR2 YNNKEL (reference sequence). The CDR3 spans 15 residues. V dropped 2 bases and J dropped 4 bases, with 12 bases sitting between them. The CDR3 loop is CASSQLPGQGNTIYF. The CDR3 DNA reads TGTGCCAGCAGCCAACTTCCGGGACAAGGAAACACCATATATTTT.

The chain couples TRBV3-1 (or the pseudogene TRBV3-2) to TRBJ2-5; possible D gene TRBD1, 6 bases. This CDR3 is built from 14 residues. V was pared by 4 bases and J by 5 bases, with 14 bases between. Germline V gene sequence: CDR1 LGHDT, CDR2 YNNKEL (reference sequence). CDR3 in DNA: TGTGCCAGCAGCCGGACCACAGGGAGCGAGACCCAGTACTTC. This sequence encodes CASSRTTGSETQYF.